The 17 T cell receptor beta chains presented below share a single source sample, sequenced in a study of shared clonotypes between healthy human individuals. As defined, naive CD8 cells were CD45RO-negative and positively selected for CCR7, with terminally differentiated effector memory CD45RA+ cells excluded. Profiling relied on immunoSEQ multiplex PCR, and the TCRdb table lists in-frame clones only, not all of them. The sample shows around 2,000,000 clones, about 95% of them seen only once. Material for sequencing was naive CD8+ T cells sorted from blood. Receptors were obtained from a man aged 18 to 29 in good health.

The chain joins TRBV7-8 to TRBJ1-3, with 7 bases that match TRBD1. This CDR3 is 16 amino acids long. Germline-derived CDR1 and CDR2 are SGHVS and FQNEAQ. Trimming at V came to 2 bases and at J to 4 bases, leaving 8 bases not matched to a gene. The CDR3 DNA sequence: TGTGCCAGCAGCTTACTCTCAGGGACAGACGGAAACACCATATATTTT. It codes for CASSLLSGTDGNTIYF.

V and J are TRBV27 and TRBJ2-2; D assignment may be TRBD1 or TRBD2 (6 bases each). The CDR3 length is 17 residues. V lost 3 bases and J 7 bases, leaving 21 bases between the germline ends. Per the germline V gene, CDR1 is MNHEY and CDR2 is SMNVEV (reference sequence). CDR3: CASSFQTGDIDGGELFF. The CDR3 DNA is TGTGCCAGCAGTTTCCAGACGGGGGACATTGATGGCGGGGAGCTGTTTTTT.

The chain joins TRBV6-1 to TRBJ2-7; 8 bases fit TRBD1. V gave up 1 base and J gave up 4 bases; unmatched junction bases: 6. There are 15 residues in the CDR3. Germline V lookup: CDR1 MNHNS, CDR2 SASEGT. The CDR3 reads CASSEGDRTFYEQYF. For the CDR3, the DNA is TGTGCCAGCAGTGAAGGGGACAGGACCTTTTACGAGCAGTACTTC.

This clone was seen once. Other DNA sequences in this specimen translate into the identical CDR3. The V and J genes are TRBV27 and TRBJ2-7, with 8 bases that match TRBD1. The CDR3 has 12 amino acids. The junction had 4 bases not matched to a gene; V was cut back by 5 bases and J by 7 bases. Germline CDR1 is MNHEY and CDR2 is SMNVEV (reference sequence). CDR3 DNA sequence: TGTGCCAGCAGTCCGACAGGGGTAGAGCAGTACTTC. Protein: CASSPTGVEQYF.

The CDR3 DNA is TGTGCCAGCAGTTACTCGGAATCTGCCGGGGAGCTGTTTTTT. It codes for CASSYSESAGELFF. The chain combines TRBV6-5 with TRBJ2-2; D is unclear. This CDR3 spans 14 amino acids. Germline CDR1 reads MNHEY; CDR2 reads SVGAGI. V shed 0 bases and J shed 6 bases, with 8 bases lying between them.

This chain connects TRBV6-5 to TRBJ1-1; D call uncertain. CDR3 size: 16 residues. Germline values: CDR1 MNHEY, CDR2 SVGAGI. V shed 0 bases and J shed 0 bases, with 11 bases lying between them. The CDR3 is CASSYSVGELNTEAFF. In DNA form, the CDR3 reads TGTGCCAGCAGTTACTCAGTTGGGGAATTGAACACTGAAGCTTTCTTT.

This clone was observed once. The CDR3 DNA follows: TGTGCCAGCAGCTTAGGGCCTTATAGCAATCAGCCCCAGCATTTT. Translation: CASSLGPYSNQPQHF. This chain joins TRBV7-6 and TRBJ1-5; unclear D gene. This CDR3 has 15 residues. Trimming took 1 base from V and 0 from J, leaving 7 bases between them. Germline V lookup: CDR1 SGHVS, CDR2 FNYEAQ.

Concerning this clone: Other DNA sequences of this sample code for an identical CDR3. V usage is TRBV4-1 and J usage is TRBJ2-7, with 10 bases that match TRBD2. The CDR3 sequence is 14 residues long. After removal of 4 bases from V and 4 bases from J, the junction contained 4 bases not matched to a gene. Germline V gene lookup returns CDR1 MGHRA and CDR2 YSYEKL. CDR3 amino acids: CASSPSSGGYEQYF. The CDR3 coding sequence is TGCGCCAGCAGCCCTTCTAGCGGGGGATACGAGCAGTACTTC.

The CDR3 loop is CASSQRPGPGRSNEQFF. In DNA, the CDR3 is TGCGCCAGCAGCCAAAGGCCAGGCCCGGGCCGTAGCAATGAGCAGTTCTTC. This chain joins TRBV4-3 and TRBJ2-1; D is unclear. The CDR3 consists of 17 residues. Looked up from germline, CDR1 is LGHNA and CDR2 is YSLEER. The V and J ends lost 2 bases and 6 bases respectively, with 20 bases between them.

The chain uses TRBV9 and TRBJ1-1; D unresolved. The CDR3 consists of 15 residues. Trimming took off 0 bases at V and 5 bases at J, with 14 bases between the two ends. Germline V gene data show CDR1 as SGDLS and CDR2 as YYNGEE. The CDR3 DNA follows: TGTGCCAGCAGCGTAGCTGTGGGCGCGGGGACTGAAGCTTTCTTT. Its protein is CASSVAVGAGTEAFF. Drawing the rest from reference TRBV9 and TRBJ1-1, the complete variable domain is DSGVTQTPKHLITATGQRVTLRCSPRSGDLSVYWYQQSLDQGLQFLIQYYNGEERAKGNILERFSAQQFPDLHSELNLSSLELGDSALYFCASSVAVGAGTEAFFGQGTRLTVV.

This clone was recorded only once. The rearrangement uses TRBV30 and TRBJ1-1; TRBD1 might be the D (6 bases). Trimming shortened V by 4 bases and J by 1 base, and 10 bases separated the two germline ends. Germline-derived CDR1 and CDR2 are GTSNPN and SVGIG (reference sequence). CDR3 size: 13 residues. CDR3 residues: CAWKGGWNTEAFF. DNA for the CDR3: TGTGCCTGGAAAGGGGGTTGGAACACTGAAGCTTTCTTT.

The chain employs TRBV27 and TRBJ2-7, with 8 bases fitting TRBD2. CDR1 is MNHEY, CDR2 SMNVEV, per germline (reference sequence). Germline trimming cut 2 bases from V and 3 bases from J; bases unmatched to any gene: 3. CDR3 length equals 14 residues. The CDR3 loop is CASSLQREHYEQYF. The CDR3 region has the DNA TGTGCCAGCAGTTTACAGCGGGAGCACTACGAGCAGTACTTC.

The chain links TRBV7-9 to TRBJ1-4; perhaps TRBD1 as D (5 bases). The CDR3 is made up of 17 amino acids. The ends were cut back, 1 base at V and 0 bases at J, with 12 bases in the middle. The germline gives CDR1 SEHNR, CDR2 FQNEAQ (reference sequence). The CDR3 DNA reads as TGTGCCAGCAGCTTAGGTGGGGCTGGCCCAACTAATGAAAAACTGTTTTTT. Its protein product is CASSLGGAGPTNEKLFF.

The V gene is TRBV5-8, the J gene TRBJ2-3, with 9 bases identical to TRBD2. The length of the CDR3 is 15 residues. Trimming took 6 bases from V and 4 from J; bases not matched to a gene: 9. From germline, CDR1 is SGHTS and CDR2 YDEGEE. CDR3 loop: CASTWGWTSADTQYF. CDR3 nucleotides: TGTGCCAGCACCTGGGGGTGGACTAGCGCAGATACGCAGTATTTT.

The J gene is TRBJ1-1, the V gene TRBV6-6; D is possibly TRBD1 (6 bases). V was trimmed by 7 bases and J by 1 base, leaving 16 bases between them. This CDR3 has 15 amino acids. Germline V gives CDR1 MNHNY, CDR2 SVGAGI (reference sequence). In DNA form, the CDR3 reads TGTGCCAGCACCCTTATAAGGGGGTGGAACACTGAAGCTTTCTTT. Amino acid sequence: CASTLIRGWNTEAFF.

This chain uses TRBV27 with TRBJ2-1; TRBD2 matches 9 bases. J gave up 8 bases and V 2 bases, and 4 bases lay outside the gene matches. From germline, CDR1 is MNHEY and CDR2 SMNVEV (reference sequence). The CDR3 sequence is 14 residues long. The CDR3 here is CASSLGGGAYEQFF. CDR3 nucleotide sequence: TGTGCCAGCAGTTTAGGCGGGGGGGCCTATGAGCAGTTCTTC.

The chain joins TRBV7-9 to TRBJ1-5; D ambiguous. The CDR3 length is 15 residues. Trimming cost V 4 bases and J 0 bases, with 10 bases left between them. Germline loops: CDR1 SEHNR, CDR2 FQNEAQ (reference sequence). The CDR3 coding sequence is TGTGCCAGCAGCTCAGACGTCTATAGCAATCAGCCCCAGCATTTT. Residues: CASSSDVYSNQPQHF. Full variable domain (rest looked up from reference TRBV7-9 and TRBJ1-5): DTGVSQNPRHKITKRGQNVTFRCDPISEHNRLYWYRQTLGQGPEFLTYFQNEAQLEKSRLLSDRFSAERPKGSFSTLEIQRTEQGDSAMYLCASSSDVYSNQPQHFGDGTRLSIL.